Described below is a single T cell receptor (beta chain) sequence and its context. The target of this receptor is not known. No much larger clone is present one base from it, and per-base qualities are unavailable. The data originate from a study of T-cell memory formation after mild COVID-19 (dated by TCRdb to about 2021). Turning to the overall study: TCR sequence clusters from the two donors were found to be largely donor specific. Longitudinal TCRalpha and TCRbeta repertoire sequencing tracked T-cell clones expanding and contracting after mild COVID-19 in a couple of donors. Two young, previously healthy adult volunteers made up the cohort, one male and one female.

PBMCs were isolated by Ficoll-Paque density gradient centrifugation. The germline ends are 12 bases apart after V is trimmed by 3 bases and J by 1 base. The CDR3 holds 14 amino acids from the cysteine to the phenylalanine. CDR3 DNA only is kept here, 42 bases in frame from base 1. The germline V gene (reference sequence) provides CDR1 GTSNPN and CDR2 SVGIG. The sample was run on an Illumina NovaSeq 6000. TCRalpha and TCRbeta cDNA libraries were constructed by 5'RACE with constant-segment primers, with sample barcodes and unique molecular identifiers being introduced. RNA was extracted from every sample with Trizol reagent. The libraries were amplified in two PCR steps, and the second step added a second sample barcode and Illumina TruSeq adapters. Sequencing of the libraries was done on an Illumina NovaSeq, producing 2 x 150 bp paired-end reads. As for how the authors treated the data: Demultiplexing of reads and collapsing into UMI-guided consensus sequences were performed with migec v1.2.7. With mixcr v2.1.11, UMI consensuses were aligned to TRA and TRB V and J templates and assembled into clonotypes. A clonotype was counted as expanded or contracted only when both edgeR and NoisET called the clonotype significant, with the noise models trained on biological replicates. For edgeR calls, the cutoffs were a false discovery rate-adjusted p below 0.01 and a log2 fold-change threshold of 1. As an exploratory analysis of dynamics, PCA with hierarchical clustering was applied to max-normalized trajectories of the 1000 most abundant clonotypes. Each responding clone was given a CD4 or CD8 phenotype based on the CD4+ and CD8+ repertoires, which had been sequenced separately. TCRdb reworked the public reads: Q25 trimming with fastp, MiXCR clone assembly, productive beta chains retained. Identical CDR3 proteins give one entry, which carries the most common genes and DNA. The V and J calls and clone size are TCRdb's, not the authors'. For this sample the table gives about 620,000 distinct CDR3 sequences, of which over 15% were detected only once. The ten largest clones capture around 13% of the sample.

What the authors observed across the whole study: Only two mild cases were covered in the study, and larger cohorts including severe cases with pre-infection samples were considered necessary. SARS-CoV-2 specificity of the second-wave clones peaking on day 37 was not confirmed. Clones contracting from day 15 to 85 had balanced CD4/CD8 phenotypes, while a second wave expanding from day 15 to 37 was biased towards CD4+. Contracting CD4+ clones turned up mainly in the CM and EM memory subsets, whereas EMRA was where CD8+ clones were enriched. Some responding clones were detected in pre-infection memory, which suggested that pre-existing cross-reactive memory T cells had joined the SARS-CoV-2 response.

The sequence was obtained from an adult woman who had mild COVID-19 (a few samples of this study predate the infection). The sample titles of this study are shuffled in the database, so cell type and time point are left out; the donor was told from shared clones. The chain couples TRBV30 to TRBJ1-2; the D segment could be TRBD1, given 6 matching bases. Source material: PBMCs or a T cell subset sorted from them (not recorded which). The DNA sequence is as follows: TGTGCCTGGAGGACGCTACAGGGTAACTATGGCTACACCTTC. It codes for CAWRTLQGNYGYTF. Where the CDR3 stops, the reference TRBV30 and TRBJ1-2 genes take over; the full variable domain is SQTIHQWPATLVQPVGSPLSLECTVEGTSNPNLYWYRQAAGRGLQLLFYSVGIGQISSEVPQNLSASRPQDRQFILSSKKLLLSDSGFYLCAWRTLQGNYGYTFGSGTRLTVV.